Following are 9 T cell receptor beta chains from one sample sequenced in a study of beta chain features in type 1 diabetes. What was sequenced were expressed TCRB transcripts, since all of the isolated RNA had been reverse transcribed. Method: immunoSEQ multiplex PCR; TCRdb's copy keeps in-frame clones and lacks some. This sample yields 130,000 to 150,000 clones, of which 48% are seen a single time; under 0.45% belongs to the top ten. Sequencing input: Tregs from blood. Receptors were obtained from a man between 18 and 35 years old in good health.

This clone was counted a few times. This chain uses TRBV7-9 with TRBJ1-1; TRBD1 agrees at 8 bases. V was pared by 5 bases and J by 4 bases, with 12 bases of the junction left unmatched. CDR1 and CDR2 (germline): SEHNR, FQNEAQ (reference sequence). The CDR3 runs 16 residues. The CDR3 sequence: CASSASFGTGGTEAFF. Written as DNA, the CDR3 is TGTGCCAGCAGCGCTAGCTTCGGGACAGGAGGCACTGAAGCTTTCTTT.

The chain links TRBV5-1 to TRBJ2-6; a weak D match, TRBD1 (5 bases). The CDR3 spans 20 residues. Germline lookup yields CDR1 SGHRS and CDR2 YFSETQ. V lost 0 bases and J lost 0, with 19 bases in between. The CDR3 DNA is TGCGCCAGCAGCTTGGCCCCGACAGACACCTCTCTCTCTGGGGCCAACGTCCTGACTTTC. Protein product: CASSLAPTDTSLSGANVLTF.

In this sample, this clone turned up a few times. The chain couples TRBV5-1 to TRBJ2-1; possible D gene TRBD2, 5 bases. The germline V and J ends were trimmed by 4 bases and 2 bases, with 7 bases remaining between them. This CDR3 region has 13 residues. Per germline, CDR1 SGHRS and CDR2 YFSETQ. The CDR3 coding sequence is TGCGCCAGCAGCACCGGGGCCTACAATGAGCAGTTCTTC. Its translation is CASSTGAYNEQFF.

This clone has a handful of counts. The chain joins TRBV29-1 to TRBJ1-1; a possible D gene is TRBD1 (6 bases). CDR1 is SQVTM and CDR2 is ANQGSEA in the germline V gene. CDR3 length: 13 residues. V was pared by 4 bases and J by 0 bases, with 9 bases between. The DNA for the CDR3 is TGCAGCGTTGCCGGGACACTGAACACTGAAGCTTTCTTT. Amino acid sequence: CSVAGTLNTEAFF.

This clone turned up a few times. V gene TRBV4-2 combines with J gene TRBJ2-1; maybe TRBD2 (6 bases). Trimming shortened V by 1 base and J by 8 bases, and 12 bases separated the two germline ends. The germline V gene encodes CDR1 LGHNA and CDR2 YNFKEQ. The CDR3 is made up of 14 amino acids. Here the CDR3 reads CASSQVSLAYEQFF. In nucleotides, the CDR3 is TGTGCCAGCAGCCAAGTTTCTCTAGCGTATGAGCAGTTCTTC.

DNA for the CDR3: TGTGCCATCAGTGATTTTGGGCGGGACGGCACAGATACGCAGTATTTT. It specifies CAISDFGRDGTDTQYF. The gene calls are TRBV10-3 and TRBJ2-3; the D gene is possibly TRBD2 (6 bases). V was cut by 3 bases and J by 1 base, with 14 bases left in between. Germline V gene lookup returns CDR1 ENHRY and CDR2 SYGVKD. The CDR3 is 16 residues long.

The chain uses TRBV28 and TRBJ1-5, with 8 bases that match TRBD1. V was clipped by 5 bases and J by 3 bases; unmatched bases: 3. The CDR3 runs to 14 residues. Per the germline V gene, CDR1 is MDHEN and CDR2 is SYDVKM. This chain's CDR3 is CASSTGGVNQPQHF. The CDR3 coding sequence is TGTGCCAGCAGTACAGGGGGAGTCAATCAGCCCCAGCATTTT.

This clone occurred a few times. The chain employs TRBV4-2 and TRBJ2-7; the D gene is possibly TRBD1 (6 bases). V dropped 1 base and J dropped 1 base, with 20 bases sitting between them. The CDR3 sequence is 18 residues long. Germline CDR1 reads LGHNA; CDR2 reads YNFKEQ. DNA for the CDR3: TGTGCCAGCAGCCAAGCATCAAGAACAGGGTGGAGGTCCTACGAGCAGTACTTC. It translates to CASSQASRTGWRSYEQYF.

The V gene is TRBV20-1, the J gene TRBJ2-7; 7 bases align to TRBD1. Germline CDR1 DFQATT, CDR2 SNEGSKA (reference sequence). With 4 bases clipped from V and 7 bases from J, the junction kept 1 base outside the gene matches. This CDR3 region has 10 residues. The CDR3 region has the DNA TGCAGTGCTATGGACAGGGAGCAGTACTTC. Its protein is CSAMDREQYF.